This T cell receptor (beta chain) originates from a study of blood T cell repertoires in COVID-19. Study-level information: Sample material is recorded as cDNA or gDNA derived from T cells, B-cell-depleted T cells, or PBMCs.

Produced via immunoSEQ multiplex PCR; TCRdb's table is partial and in-frame only. The sample has about 87,000 clones, 89% seen once; the top ten hold approximately 5.5%. Looked up from germline, CDR1 is KGHSH and CDR2 is LQKENI. The V and J ends lost 6 bases and 0 bases respectively, with 12 bases between them. The CDR3 is made up of 15 amino acids. The gene calls are TRBV18 and TRBJ1-5, with D perhaps matching TRBD1 (6 bases). The TCR comes from a woman aged 80 or older with active COVID-19. Sequencing was done on a sample of peripheral blood. CDR3 in DNA: TGTGCCAGCTCCTCCGGGACACATAGCAATCAGCCCCAGCATTTT. Amino acid sequence: CASSSGTHSNQPQHF.